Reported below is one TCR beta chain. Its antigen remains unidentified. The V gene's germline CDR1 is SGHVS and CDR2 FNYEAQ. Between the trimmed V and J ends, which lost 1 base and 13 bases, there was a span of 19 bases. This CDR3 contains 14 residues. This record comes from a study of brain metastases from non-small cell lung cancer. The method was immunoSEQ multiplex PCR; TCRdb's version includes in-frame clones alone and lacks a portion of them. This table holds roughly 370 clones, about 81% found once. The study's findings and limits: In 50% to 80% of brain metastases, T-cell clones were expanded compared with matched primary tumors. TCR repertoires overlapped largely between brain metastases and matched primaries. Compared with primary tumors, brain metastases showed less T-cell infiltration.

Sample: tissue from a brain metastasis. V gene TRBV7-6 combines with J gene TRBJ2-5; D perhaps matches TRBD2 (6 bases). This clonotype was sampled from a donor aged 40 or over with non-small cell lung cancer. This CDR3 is CASSLGGGSGLLYF. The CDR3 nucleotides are TGTGCCAGCAGCTTAGGGGGTGGCAGCGGGTTGCTGTACTTC.